These 14 T cell receptor beta chains were sequenced from one sample in a study of Ad26.COV2.S vaccination and SARS-CoV-2 variants. Treatment: about 20 received Ad26.COV2.S at low or high dose, single or two shots; 5 received placebo; per-sample allocation not given. Samples were taken on day 63 after the first vaccine or placebo injection. Measured with immunoSEQ multiplex PCR; TCRdb has only the in-frame clones, and not every one. The sample records around 400,000 clones, about four fifths being singletons. The sequences come from peripheral blood, collected in a trial of Ad26.COV2.S vaccine versus placebo. The receptors were sampled from a person between 18 and 60 years old who received the Ad26.COV2.S COVID-19 vaccine or a placebo.

This clone was counted a single time. The chain has TRBV7-2 and TRBJ2-7; possibly TRBD2 for D (7 bases). Germline CDR1 is SGHTA and CDR2 is FQGNSA. The V and J ends lost 5 bases and 2 bases respectively, with 16 bases between them. This CDR3 has 15 residues. The CDR3 DNA sequence: TGTGCCAGCAGCCGCGGCGGGGGCTCTCCCTACGAGCAGTACTTC. It translates to CASSRGGGSPYEQYF.

CDR3 sequence: CASSQGLPYEQYF. The CDR3, as DNA: TGTGCCAGCAGCCAGGGACTTCCCTACGAGCAGTACTTC. The chain uses TRBV3-1 (or the pseudogene TRBV3-2) and TRBJ2-7; possibly TRBD2 for D (6 bases). Germline-derived CDR1 and CDR2 are LGHDT and YNNKEL (reference sequence). V gave up 3 bases and J gave up 2 bases, with 8 bases separating them. The CDR3 sequence is 13 residues long.

In DNA, the CDR3 is TGTGCCACCAGCAGCGAGGGGCTTACCTACGAGCAGTACTTC. It specifies CATSSEGLTYEQYF. This chain uses TRBV15 with TRBJ2-7; the D gene could be TRBD1 or TRBD2 (5 bases each). Trimming took off 3 bases at V and 2 bases at J, with 11 bases between the two ends. Germline V gene lookup returns CDR1 LNHNV and CDR2 YYDKDF (reference sequence). The CDR3 covers 14 residues.

V and J are TRBV11-2 and TRBJ2-3, with 7 nucleotides matching TRBD2. The V segment lost 7 bases and the J segment 5 bases; nucleotides outside the gene matches: 9. Germline values: CDR1 SGHAT, CDR2 FQNNGV. The CDR3 sequence is 14 residues long. In nucleotides, the CDR3 is TGTGCCAGCACCCCGGGGGGAGGGCGAGATACGCAGTATTTT. Its protein product is CASTPGGGRDTQYF.

This chain joins TRBV6-4 and TRBJ1-2; the match to TRBD1 covers 12 bases. CDR1 MRHNA and CDR2 SNTAGT come from the germline V gene. With V trimmed by 3 bases and J by 4 bases, 9 bases remained unmatched. The CDR3 spans 17 residues. CDR3 sequence: CASSEPTGTGGPYGYTF. DNA for the CDR3: TGTGCCAGCAGTGAGCCTACCGGGACAGGGGGCCCCTATGGCTACACCTTC.

The V call is TRBV11-3, the J call TRBJ2-1; 8 positions agree with TRBD1. Germline CDR1 is SGHNT and CDR2 is YENEEA. The CDR3 has 15 amino acids. After removal of 5 bases from V and 4 bases from J, the junction contained 7 bases not matched to a gene. The CDR3 loop is CASSPRDRLYNEQFF. The DNA for the CDR3 is TGTGCCAGCAGCCCACGGGACAGGTTATACAATGAGCAGTTCTTC.

The V and J genes are TRBV9 and TRBJ1-2; unclear D gene. CDR3 length: 13 amino acids. Trimming cost V 3 bases and J 8 bases, with 14 bases left between them. Germline V CDR1 and CDR2: SGDLS, YYNGEE. CDR3 protein: CASSATSVGGYTF. The CDR3, as DNA: TGTGCCAGCAGCGCTACCTCAGTGGGCGGCTACACCTTC.

The chain uses TRBV7-2 and TRBJ1-3; unclear D gene. This CDR3 region has 14 residues. In germline, CDR1 is SGHTA, CDR2 FQGNSA. V lost 5 bases and J 0 bases, leaving 8 bases between the germline ends. Here the CDR3 reads CASSLYRSGNTIYF. The CDR3 DNA follows: TGTGCCAGCAGCCTTTATCGCTCTGGAAACACCATATATTTT.

This clone showed up just a few times. The chain is built from TRBV4-1 and TRBJ1-2; D uncertain. V was pared by 0 bases and J by 2 bases, with 4 bases between. CDR3 length equals 13 residues. Germline lookup yields CDR1 MGHRA and CDR2 YSYEKL. This CDR3 reads CASSQDQNYGYTF. The CDR3 DNA reads TGCGCCAGCAGCCAAGACCAAAACTATGGCTACACCTTC.

V and J are TRBV12-3 or TRBV12-4 and TRBJ1-2; possibly TRBD1 for D (5 bases). The CDR3 covers 13 residues. With 5 bases removed from V and 4 bases from J, the gap between germline ends came to 11 bases. CDR3 nucleotide sequence: TGTGCCAGCAGTCCGGGGGGAATCTATGGCTACACCTTC. This translates into CASSPGGIYGYTF.

At least ten counts were recorded for this clone. The rearrangement links TRBV4-3 to TRBJ1-2, with no clear D. The germline gives CDR1 LGHNA, CDR2 YSLEER. CDR3 size: 15 residues. V lost 1 base and J lost 4, with 13 bases in between. In DNA, the CDR3 is TGCGCCAGCAGCCAAGCGCGATCGCCCCGCTATGGCTACACCTTC. Its translation: CASSQARSPRYGYTF.

The rearrangement joins TRBV9 to TRBJ2-3; unclear D gene. The germline V gene has CDR1 SGDLS and CDR2 YYNGEE. This CDR3 comprises 15 residues. Between the trimmed V and J ends, which lost 0 bases and 6 bases, there was a span of 14 bases. The CDR3: CASSVEVESGDTQYF. The DNA of the CDR3 is TGTGCCAGCAGCGTAGAGGTAGAGTCCGGGGATACGCAGTATTTT.

J is TRBJ2-5 and V is TRBV7-9; 7 bases agree with TRBD2. Per germline, CDR1 SEHNR and CDR2 FQNEAQ (reference sequence). V lost 1 base and J lost 4; bases outside the gene matches: 12. This CDR3 region has 17 residues. Written as DNA, the CDR3 is TGTGCCAGCAGCTTAGACAGACTAGCCTGGTGGGCAGAGACCCAGTACTTC. Translating gives CASSLDRLAWWAETQYF.

This clone occurred once. This CDR3 is also generated by other DNA sequences in the sample. This CDR3 reads CASSTRRIEAFF. DNA for the CDR3: TGTGCCAGCAGTACACGACGGATTGAAGCTTTCTTT. This chain connects TRBV12-3 or TRBV12-4 to TRBJ1-1; no firm D call. There are 12 residues in the CDR3. The V end lost 5 bases, the J end lost 7 bases, and 11 bases lay between the germline ends.